The clone carrying this T cell receptor (beta chain) was counted ten times or more. This entry is derived from a study of T cells in Graves' hyperthyroidism and ophthalmopathy. TCR beta CDR3 regions were amplified from RNA. The HTBI primer set drove a first-round RT-PCR of the TCR CDR3. TCRdb re-analysed the multiplex PCR reads in MiXCR, keeping a single row per CDR3 protein. The data show some 800,000 distinct CDR3 sequences, 35% to 40% seen once. This receptor was identified in a man aged 18-30 years with Graves' hyperthyroidism. Specimen: blood.

The CDR3 nucleotides are TGTGCCAGCAGTTTCGGTGGGACAGACTATGGCTACACCTTC. This sequence encodes CASSFGGTDYGYTF. The chain couples TRBV12-3 or TRBV12-4 to TRBJ1-2; 7 bases match TRBD1. The length of the CDR3 is 14 residues. V gave up 3 bases and J gave up 3 bases; unmatched junction bases: 4.